This T cell receptor (beta chain) was identified during a study of response to subunit inactivated influenza vaccine. TCRdb redid the calling of the RT-PCR reads with MiXCR, one entry per CDR3 protein. The sample has roughly 500,000 distinct CDR3 sequences, 25% seen once. The TCR was taken from a man aged 50-60 years who received an inactivated influenza vaccine. Sequencing used CD4+ T cells sorted from PBMCs, obtained roughly 5 days after vaccination.

The CDR3, as DNA: TGCAGCGTTGGCCGCCAGGGAGAAAAACTGTTTTTT. It is translated as CSVGRQGEKLFF. V gene TRBV29-1 combines with J gene TRBJ1-4, with a tentative D call TRBD1 (5 bases). Germline loops: CDR1 SQVTM, CDR2 ANQGSEA. Trimming took off 4 bases at V and 8 bases at J, with 11 bases between the two ends. CDR3 size: 12 residues.